These 14 T cell receptor beta chains share one sample of origin, sequenced in a study of T cells in Graves' hyperthyroidism and ophthalmopathy. Authors of the study amplified TCR beta CDR3 regions from RNA transcripts. The primer set for the first-round RT-PCR of the TCR CDR3 was HTBI. TCRdb re-derived calls from the multiplex PCR reads in MiXCR, one entry per CDR3 protein. This sample yields approximately 610,000 distinct CDR3 sequences, of which approximately 15% are seen a single time; around 4% belongs to the top ten. The source material was blood. The receptors shown here come from a woman between 35 and 50 years old with Graves' ophthalmopathy.

In the case of this clonotype: This may come from a read error, since a much larger clone is one base off. The CDR3 protein is CASSLQGSLEAFF. The CDR3 DNA is TGTGCCAGCAGCTTACAGGGATCCCTTGAAGCTTTCTTT. This rearrangement joins TRBV5-6 to TRBJ1-1; tentative D call: TRBD1 (6 bases). V gave up 2 bases and J gave up 7 bases, with 12 bases separating them. The CDR3 loop spans 13 amino acids. CDR1 is SGHDT and CDR2 is YYEEEE in the germline V gene.

This clonotype was detected ten times or more. The V gene is TRBV29-1, the J gene TRBJ2-7, with 10 positions matching TRBD1. The CDR3 spans 14 residues. Germline V CDR1 and CDR2: SQVTM, ANQGSEA. V trimming: 8 bases; J trimming: 3 bases; junction bases outside the gene matches: 10. As DNA, the CDR3 is TGCAGCATCTGGGGGGGACAGGGGATCTACGAGCAGTACTTC. Translating gives CSIWGGQGIYEQYF.

This clonotype has a count of ten or more. The chain carries TRBV28 and TRBJ2-7; unclear D gene. Trimming left V 1 base short and J 6 bases short, with 4 bases between. This CDR3 has 11 residues. Germline CDR1 and CDR2: MDHEN and SYDVKM. CDR3: CASSLLLEQYF. CDR3 sequence (DNA): TGTGCCAGCAGTTTATTGCTCGAGCAGTACTTC. The full variable domain, completed using reference TRBV28 and TRBJ2-7, is DVKVTQSSRYLVKRTGEKVFLECVQDMDHENMFWYRQDPGLGLRLIYFSYDVKMKEKGDIPEGYSVSREKKERFSLILESASTNQTSMYLCASSLLLEQYFGPGTRLTVT.

There are many counts of this clonotype. V and J are TRBV7-2 and TRBJ2-7, with D perhaps TRBD2 (5 bases). In germline, CDR1 is SGHTA, CDR2 FQGNSA. V lost 1 base to trimming and J lost 3 bases, with 13 bases between them. The CDR3 is 15 amino acids. DNA of the CDR3: TGTGCCAGCAGCTTAGACGGGGTGACTTACTACGAGCAGTACTTC. Its protein product is CASSLDGVTYYEQYF.

This rearrangement joins TRBV7-1 to TRBJ1-2; D perhaps matches TRBD1 (5 bases). TRBV7-1 is placed among ORFs of uncertain function. The CDR3 totals 21 residues. The germline V and J ends were trimmed by 2 bases and 3 bases, with 31 bases remaining between them. The CDR3 loop reads CASSSHPGNGGDSSVDYGYTF. In DNA, the CDR3 is TGTGCCAGCAGCTCACACCCGGGAAACGGAGGGGATTCATCAGTGGACTATGGCTACACCTTC.

The CDR3 DNA reads as TGTGCCAGCAGCTTAGAACAGTACTCTGGGGCCAACGTCCTGACTTTC. As protein: CASSLEQYSGANVLTF. The rearrangement links TRBV7-6 to TRBJ2-6, with unresolved D. The V and J ends lost 1 base and 0 bases respectively, with 7 bases between them. Germline V gene lookup returns CDR1 SGHVS and CDR2 FNYEAQ. CDR3 length: 16 amino acids.

In this sample, this clonotype turned up many times. The chain is built from TRBV6-5 and TRBJ2-5, with D perhaps matching TRBD1 or TRBD2 (5 bases each). CDR1 and CDR2 from the germline V gene are MNHEY and SVGAGI. Trimming removed 6 bases at V and 2 bases at J, with 13 bases between. This CDR3 contains 14 residues. CDR3 nucleotide sequence: TGTGCCAGCAGGGGGGTGACGAGACAAGAGACCCAGTACTTC. Protein: CASRGVTRQETQYF.

This clonotype was observed a few times. The chain carries TRBV27 and TRBJ2-2; 7 bases map to TRBD2. V was clipped by 5 bases and J by 6 bases; unmatched bases: 6. CDR3 length: 14 residues. Germline CDR1 is MNHEY and CDR2 is SMNVEV (reference sequence). The CDR3 here is CASSPGLVSGELFF. As DNA, the CDR3 is TGTGCCAGCAGTCCCGGACTAGTTTCCGGGGAGCTGTTTTTT.

This chain joins TRBV27 and TRBJ1-5; no clear D. Germline assignment: CDR1 MNHEY and CDR2 SMNVEV (reference sequence). The CDR3 has 14 amino acids. The germline V and J ends were trimmed by 6 bases and 11 bases, with 20 bases remaining between them. The DNA for the CDR3 is TGTGCCAGCAGAATCACTACCCAGCTCGGGGCCCAGCATTTT. Its protein product is CASRITTQLGAQHF.

This clonotype was counted at least ten times. The chain employs TRBV29-1 and TRBJ2-5; 8 positions agree with TRBD2. The CDR3 is made up of 14 amino acids. V gave up 2 bases and J gave up 6 bases; unmatched junction bases: 8. Germline V gives CDR1 SQVTM, CDR2 ANQGSEA. The chain's CDR3 is CSVEPGTSVQTQYF. The CDR3 DNA is TGCAGCGTTGAACCCGGGACTAGTGTGCAGACCCAGTACTTC.

There are many counts of this clonotype. V usage is TRBV7-8 and J usage is TRBJ2-5; 8 bases fit TRBD1. CDR3 length: 16 residues. From germline, CDR1 is SGHVS and CDR2 FQNEAQ. The J segment lost 3 bases and the V segment lost 3 bases, leaving 9 bases of the junction unmatched. The CDR3 nucleotides read TGTGCCAGCAGCTTCGGTTTCTGGACAGGGAAAGAGACCCAGTACTTC. This gives the protein CASSFGFWTGKETQYF.

This clonotype was counted at least ten times. J is TRBJ2-7 and V is TRBV6-5; TRBD1 aligns across 7 bases. V dropped 2 bases and J dropped 5; count of bases not matched to a gene: 6. Germline-derived CDR1 and CDR2 are MNHEY and SVGAGI. The CDR3 extends over 14 amino acids. CDR3 residues: CASSYSRGFHEQYF. CDR3 DNA sequence: TGTGCCAGCAGTTACAGCAGGGGGTTCCACGAGCAGTACTTC.

The rearrangement joins TRBV20-1 to TRBJ1-5; D perhaps matches TRBD1 (6 bases). Trimming removed 3 bases from V and 4 bases from J, with 19 bases in between. The CDR3 length is 16 residues. The germline V gene has CDR1 DFQATT and CDR2 SNEGSKA (reference sequence). For the CDR3, the DNA is TGCAGTGCTAGGGGATTTCCAGGGGACATAAATCAGCCCCAGCATTTT. This codes for CSARGFPGDINQPQHF.

This clonotype was counted many times. The CDR3: CSVGGDGELFF. For the CDR3, the DNA is TGCAGCGTTGGTGGGGACGGGGAGCTGTTTTTT. The chain carries TRBV29-1 and TRBJ2-2; D unclear. Germline values: CDR1 SQVTM, CDR2 ANQGSEA. The CDR3 covers 11 residues. The V end lost 4 bases, the J end lost 7 bases, and 7 bases lay between the germline ends.